This T cell receptor beta chain was recovered during a study of blood T cell repertoires in COVID-19. In the study overall: The samples span acute and convalescent COVID-19 from the United States, Italy and Spain.

Method: immunoSEQ multiplex PCR; TCRdb's copy keeps in-frame clones and lacks some. The sample lists 240,000 or so clones, more than 75% seen once, with 7.1% in the top ten. With 3 bases removed from V and 13 bases from J, the gap between germline ends came to 12 bases. Germline CDR1 and CDR2: MNHNY and SVGAGI (reference sequence). The CDR3 spans 12 residues. The rearrangement uses TRBV6-6 and TRBJ1-4, with a tentative D call TRBD1 (5 bases). This clonotype was sampled from a woman between 70 and 85 years old with active or convalescent COVID-19. Sequencing used peripheral blood. The CDR3 coding sequence is TGTGCCAGCAGTTATGTCCAGGGAGGACTGTTTTTT. It translates to CASSYVQGGLFF.